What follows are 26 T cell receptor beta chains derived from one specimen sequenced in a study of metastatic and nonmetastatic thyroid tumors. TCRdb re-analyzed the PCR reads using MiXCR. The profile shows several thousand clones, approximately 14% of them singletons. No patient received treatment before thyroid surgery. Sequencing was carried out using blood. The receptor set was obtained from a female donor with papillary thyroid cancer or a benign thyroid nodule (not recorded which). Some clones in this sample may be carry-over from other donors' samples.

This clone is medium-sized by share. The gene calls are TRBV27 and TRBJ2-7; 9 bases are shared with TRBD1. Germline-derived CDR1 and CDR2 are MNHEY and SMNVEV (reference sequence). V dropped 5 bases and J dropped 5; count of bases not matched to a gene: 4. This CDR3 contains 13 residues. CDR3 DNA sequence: TGTGCCAGCAGTCGGACAGGGGAGGACGAGCAGTACTTC. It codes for CASSRTGEDEQYF.

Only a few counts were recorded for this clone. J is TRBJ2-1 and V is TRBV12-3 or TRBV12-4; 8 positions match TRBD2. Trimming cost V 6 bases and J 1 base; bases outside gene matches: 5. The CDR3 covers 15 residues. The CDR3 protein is CASSQRELSYNEQFF. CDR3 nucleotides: TGTGCCAGCAGCCAGCGGGAGTTGTCCTACAATGAGCAGTTCTTC.

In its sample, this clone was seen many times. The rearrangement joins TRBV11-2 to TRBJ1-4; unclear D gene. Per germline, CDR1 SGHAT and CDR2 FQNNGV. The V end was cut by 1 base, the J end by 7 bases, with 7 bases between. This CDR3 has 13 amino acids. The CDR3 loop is CASSLVAGEKLFF. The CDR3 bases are TGTGCCAGCAGCTTAGTGGCAGGTGAAAAACTGTTTTTT.

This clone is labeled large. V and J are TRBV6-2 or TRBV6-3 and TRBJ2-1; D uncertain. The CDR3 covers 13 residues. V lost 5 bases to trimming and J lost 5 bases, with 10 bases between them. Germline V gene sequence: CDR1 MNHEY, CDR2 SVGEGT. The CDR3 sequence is CASSHQANNEQFF. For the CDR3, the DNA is TGTGCCAGCAGTCATCAGGCAAACAATGAGCAGTTCTTC.

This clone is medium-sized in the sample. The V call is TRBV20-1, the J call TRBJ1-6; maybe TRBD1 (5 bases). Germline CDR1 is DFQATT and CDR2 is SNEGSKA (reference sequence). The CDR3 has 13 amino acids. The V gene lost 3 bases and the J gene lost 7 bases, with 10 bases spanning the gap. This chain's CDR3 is CSARVQANSPLHF. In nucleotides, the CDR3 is TGCAGTGCTAGGGTACAGGCGAATTCACCCCTCCACTTT.

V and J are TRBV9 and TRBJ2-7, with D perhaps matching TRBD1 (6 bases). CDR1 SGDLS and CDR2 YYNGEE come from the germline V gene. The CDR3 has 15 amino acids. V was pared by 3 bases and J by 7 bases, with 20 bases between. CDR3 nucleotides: TGTGCCAGCAGCGCCCTGGACAGTGGCCTTATGGAGCAGTACTTC. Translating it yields CASSALDSGLMEQYF.

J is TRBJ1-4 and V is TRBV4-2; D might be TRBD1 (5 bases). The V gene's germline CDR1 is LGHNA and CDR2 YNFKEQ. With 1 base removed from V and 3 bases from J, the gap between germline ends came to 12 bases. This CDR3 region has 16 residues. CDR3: CASSQGQIAANEKLFF. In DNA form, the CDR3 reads TGTGCCAGCAGCCAAGGACAGATAGCAGCTAATGAAAAACTGTTTTTT.

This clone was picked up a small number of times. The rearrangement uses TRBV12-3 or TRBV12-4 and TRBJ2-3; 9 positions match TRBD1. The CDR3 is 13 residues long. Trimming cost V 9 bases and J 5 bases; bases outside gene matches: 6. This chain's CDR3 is CASNRGQGDTQYF. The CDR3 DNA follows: TGTGCCAGTAACAGGGGGCAGGGAGATACGCAGTATTTT.

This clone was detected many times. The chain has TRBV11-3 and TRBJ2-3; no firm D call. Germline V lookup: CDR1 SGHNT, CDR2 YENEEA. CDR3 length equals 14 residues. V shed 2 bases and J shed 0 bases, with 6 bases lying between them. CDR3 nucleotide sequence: TGTGCCAGCAGCTTATCCCCTAGCACAGATACGCAGTATTTT. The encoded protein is CASSLSPSTDTQYF.

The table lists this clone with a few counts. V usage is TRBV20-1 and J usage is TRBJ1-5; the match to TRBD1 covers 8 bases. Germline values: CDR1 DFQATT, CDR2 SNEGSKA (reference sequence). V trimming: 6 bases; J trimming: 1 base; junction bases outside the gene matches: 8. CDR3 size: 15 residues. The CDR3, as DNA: TGCAGTGCGAATGACGGACAGGGAAGCAATCAGCCCCAGCATTTT. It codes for CSANDGQGSNQPQHF.

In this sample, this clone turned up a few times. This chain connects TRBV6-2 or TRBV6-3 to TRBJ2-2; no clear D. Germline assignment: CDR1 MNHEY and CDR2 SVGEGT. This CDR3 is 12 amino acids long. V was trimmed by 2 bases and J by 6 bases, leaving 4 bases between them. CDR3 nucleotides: TGTGCCAGCAGTTACAGAGCCGGGGAGCTGTTTTTT. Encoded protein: CASSYRAGELFF.

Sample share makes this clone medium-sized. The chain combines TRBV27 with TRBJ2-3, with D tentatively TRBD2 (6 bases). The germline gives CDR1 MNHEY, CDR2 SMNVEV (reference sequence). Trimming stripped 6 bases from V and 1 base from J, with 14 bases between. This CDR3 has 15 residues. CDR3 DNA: TGTGCCAGCAGCCGGAGGGAGGTCGGCACAGATACGCAGTATTTT. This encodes CASSRREVGTDTQYF.

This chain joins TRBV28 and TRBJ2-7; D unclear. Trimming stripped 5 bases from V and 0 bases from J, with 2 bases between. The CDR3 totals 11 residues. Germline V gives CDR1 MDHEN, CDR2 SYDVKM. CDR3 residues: CASSDSYEQYF. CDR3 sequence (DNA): TGTGCCAGCAGTGACTCCTACGAGCAGTACTTC.

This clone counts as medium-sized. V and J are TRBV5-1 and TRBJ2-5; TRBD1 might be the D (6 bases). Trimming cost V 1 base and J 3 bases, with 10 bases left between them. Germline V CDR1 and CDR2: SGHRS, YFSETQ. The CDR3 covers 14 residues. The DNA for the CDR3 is TGCGCCAGCAGCTTGTCGGCAGGGGAAGAGACCCAGTACTTC. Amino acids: CASSLSAGEETQYF. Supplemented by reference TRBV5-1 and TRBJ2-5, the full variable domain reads KAGVTQTPRYLIKTRGQQVTLSCSPISGHRSVSWYQQTPGQGLQFLFEYFSETQRNKGNFPGRFSGRQFSNSRSEMNVSTLELGDSALYLCASSLSAGEETQYFGPGTRLLVL.

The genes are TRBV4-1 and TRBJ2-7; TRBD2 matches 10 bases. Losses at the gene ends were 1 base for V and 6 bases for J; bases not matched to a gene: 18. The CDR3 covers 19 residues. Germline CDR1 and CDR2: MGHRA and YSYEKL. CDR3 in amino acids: CASSQGVAGGSSPRGEQYF. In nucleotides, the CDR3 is TGCGCCAGCAGCCAAGGAGTAGCGGGAGGATCCTCCCCCCGCGGCGAGCAGTACTTC.

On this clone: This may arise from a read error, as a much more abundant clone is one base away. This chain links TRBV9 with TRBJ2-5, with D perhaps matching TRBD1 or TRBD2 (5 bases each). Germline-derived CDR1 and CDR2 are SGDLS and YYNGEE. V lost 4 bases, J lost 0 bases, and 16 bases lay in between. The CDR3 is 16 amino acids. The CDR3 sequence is CASSTRDRWYQETQYF. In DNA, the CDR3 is TGTGCCAGCAGCACCAGGGACCGTTGGTACCAAGAGACCCAGTACTTC.

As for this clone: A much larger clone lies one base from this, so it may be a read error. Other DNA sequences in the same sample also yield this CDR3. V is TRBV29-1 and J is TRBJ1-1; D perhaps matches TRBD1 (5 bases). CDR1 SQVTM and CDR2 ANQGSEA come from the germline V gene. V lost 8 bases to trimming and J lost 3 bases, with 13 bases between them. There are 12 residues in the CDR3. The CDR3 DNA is TGCAGCTTCGGGCTGGGGGACACTGAAGCTTTCTTT. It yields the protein CSFGLGDTEAFF.

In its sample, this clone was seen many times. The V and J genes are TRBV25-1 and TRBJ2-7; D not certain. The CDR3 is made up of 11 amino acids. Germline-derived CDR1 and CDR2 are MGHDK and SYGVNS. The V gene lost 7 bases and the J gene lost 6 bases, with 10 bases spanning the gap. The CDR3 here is CASTLGSEQYF. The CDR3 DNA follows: TGTGCCAGCACCCTTGGGTCCGAGCAGTACTTC.

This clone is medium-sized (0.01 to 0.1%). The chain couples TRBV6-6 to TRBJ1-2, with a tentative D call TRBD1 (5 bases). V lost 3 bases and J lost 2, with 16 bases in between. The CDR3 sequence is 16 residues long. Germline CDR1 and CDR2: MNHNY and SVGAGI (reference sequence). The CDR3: CASSYGADGGNYGYTF. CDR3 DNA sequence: TGTGCCAGCAGTTATGGGGCTGACGGGGGGAACTATGGCTACACCTTC.

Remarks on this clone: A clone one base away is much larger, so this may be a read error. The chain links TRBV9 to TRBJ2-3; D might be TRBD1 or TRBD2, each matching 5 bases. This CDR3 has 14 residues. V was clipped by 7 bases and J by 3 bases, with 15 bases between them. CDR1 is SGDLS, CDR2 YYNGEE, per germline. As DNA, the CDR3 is TGTGCCAGCGAGGAAGGGACCCCTACAGATACGCAGTATTTT. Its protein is CASEEGTPTDTQYF.

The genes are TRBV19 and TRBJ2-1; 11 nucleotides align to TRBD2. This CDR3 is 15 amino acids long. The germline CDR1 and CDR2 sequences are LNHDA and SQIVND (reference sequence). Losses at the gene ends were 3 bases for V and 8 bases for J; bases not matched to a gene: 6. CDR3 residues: CASSIPSGGSHEQFF. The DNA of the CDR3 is TGTGCCAGTAGTATTCCTAGCGGGGGGTCCCATGAGCAGTTCTTC.

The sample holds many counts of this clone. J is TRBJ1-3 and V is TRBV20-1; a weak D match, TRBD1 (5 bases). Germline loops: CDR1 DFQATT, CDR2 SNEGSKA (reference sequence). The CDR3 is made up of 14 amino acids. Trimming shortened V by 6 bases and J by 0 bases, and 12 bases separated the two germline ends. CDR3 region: CSATTGVSGNTIYF. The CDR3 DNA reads TGCAGTGCGACCACAGGAGTCTCTGGAAACACCATATATTTT.

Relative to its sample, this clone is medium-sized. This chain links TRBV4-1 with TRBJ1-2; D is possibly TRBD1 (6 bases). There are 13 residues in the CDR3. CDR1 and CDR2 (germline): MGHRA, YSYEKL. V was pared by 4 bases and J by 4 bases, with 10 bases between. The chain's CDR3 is CASSPQTGYGYTF. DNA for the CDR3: TGCGCCAGCAGCCCCCAGACAGGCTATGGCTACACCTTC.

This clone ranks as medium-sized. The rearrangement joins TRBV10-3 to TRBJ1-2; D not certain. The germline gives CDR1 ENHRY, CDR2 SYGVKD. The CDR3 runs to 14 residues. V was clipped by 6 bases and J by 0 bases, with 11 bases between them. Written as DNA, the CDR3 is TGTGCCATCAGCCGGAACGCTGCTAACTATGGCTACACCTTC. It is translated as CAISRNAANYGYTF.

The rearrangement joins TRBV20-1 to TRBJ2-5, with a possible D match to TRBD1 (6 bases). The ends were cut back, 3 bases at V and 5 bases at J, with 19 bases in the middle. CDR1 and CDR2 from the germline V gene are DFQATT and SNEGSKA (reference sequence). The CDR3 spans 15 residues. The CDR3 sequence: CSASRSPWTDETQYF. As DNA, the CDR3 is TGCAGTGCTAGTAGGTCCCCCTGGACAGACGAGACCCAGTACTTC.

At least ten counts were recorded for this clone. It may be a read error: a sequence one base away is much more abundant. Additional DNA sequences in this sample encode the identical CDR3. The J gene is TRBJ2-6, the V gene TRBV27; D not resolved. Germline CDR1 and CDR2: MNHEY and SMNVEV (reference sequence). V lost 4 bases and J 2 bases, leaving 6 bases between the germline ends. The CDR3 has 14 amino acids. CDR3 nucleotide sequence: TGTGCCAGCAGTTCTAGACCTGGGGCCAACGTCCTGACTTTC. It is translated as CASSSRPGANVLTF.